The clone carrying this T cell receptor beta chain was counted ten times or more. This sample is part of a study of early T cells in non-severe SARS-CoV-2 infection. Study-level information: Chains were unpaired, as sequencing was done on bulk RNA from unsorted whole blood.

This CDR3 is 16 amino acids long. Germline CDR1 SGHVS, CDR2 FQNEAQ. Trimming took 1 base from V and 2 from J, leaving 12 bases between them. TCRdb re-called the 5' RACE reads through MiXCR, storing one row per CDR3 protein. This sample has under 30,000 distinct CDR3 sequences; approximately 5.1% occur once, and the top ten carry around 24%. Sequenced input: whole blood. The V gene is TRBV7-8, the J gene TRBJ2-1; D gene ambiguous. This receptor was identified in an adult who was a healthcare worker with PCR-confirmed SARS-CoV-2 infection or an uninfected control (not recorded which). The CDR3 protein is CASSLVAGLAYNEQFF. The DNA of the CDR3 is TGTGCCAGCAGCTTAGTCGCAGGCCTCGCCTACAATGAGCAGTTCTTC.